This TCR beta chain was sequenced for a study of shared clonotypes between healthy human individuals. In the study overall: CD8 memory received one plate per donor, CD8 naive two, CD4 memory three and CD4 naive three.

On this clone itself: The antigen remains undetermined.

Study-wide results and caveats: Enrolling few donors narrowed the genetic and exposure-history diversity that was represented. The generation probabilities recorded for non-shared clonotypes fell below those of clonotypes shared by all four donors.

As handled by the study authors: ImmunoSEQ supplied junction-only sequences lacking quality scores, so filtering was different. The table came from immunoSEQ multiplex PCR; TCRdb's copy has only in-frame clones and leaves some out. V, J and clone size are taken as reported in that table, and D and trimming were inferred from the DNA itself. The table lists millions of clones, 85% to 95% of them singletons, with more than 0.1% in the top ten. Germline-derived CDR1 and CDR2 are SNHLY and FYNNEI. The CDR3 covers 16 residues. The germline V and J ends were trimmed by 1 base and 0 bases, with 12 bases remaining between them.

V and J are TRBV2 and TRBJ1-1; TRBD1 is a possible D gene (6 bases). What was sequenced was naive CD4+ T cells sorted from blood. Subset specified: CD45RA+ positively selected. The receptor was derived from a man younger than 30 in good health. The CDR3 DNA is TGTGCCAGCAGTGAAGAAGCTCAGGGGATGAACACTGAAGCTTTCTTT. Protein sequence: CASSEEAQGMNTEAFF.